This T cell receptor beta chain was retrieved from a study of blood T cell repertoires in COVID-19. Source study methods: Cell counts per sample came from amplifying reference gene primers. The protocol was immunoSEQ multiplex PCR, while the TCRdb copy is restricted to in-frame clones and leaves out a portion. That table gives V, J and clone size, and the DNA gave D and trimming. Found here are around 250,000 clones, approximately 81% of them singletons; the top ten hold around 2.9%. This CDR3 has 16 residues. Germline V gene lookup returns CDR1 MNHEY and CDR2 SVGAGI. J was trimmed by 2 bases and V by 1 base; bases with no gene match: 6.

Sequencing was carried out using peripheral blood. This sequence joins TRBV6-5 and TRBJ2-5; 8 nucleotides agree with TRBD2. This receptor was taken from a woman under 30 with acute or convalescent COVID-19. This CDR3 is CASSYWVREGQETQYF. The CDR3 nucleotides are TGTGCCAGCAGTTACTGGGTCCGGGAGGGGCAAGAGACCCAGTACTTC.